Listed below are T cell receptor beta chains from one sample, sequenced in a study of T cells in Graves' hyperthyroidism and ophthalmopathy. TCRdb used MiXCR to reprocess the multiplex PCR reads, holding one entry per CDR3 protein. The sample lists over 300,000 distinct CDR3 sequences, roughly 14% occurring once. Specimen: blood. The receptors were gathered from a woman aged 60-75 years with Graves' hyperthyroidism. Both conserved end residues are part of each CDR3. A D gene is named only where the DNA matches it firmly. The listing skips clone size in some rows; elsewhere it reads once, few, many or a size class.

>TRBV10-2|NA|NA|TRBJ1-1
TGCGCCAGCGGAGAAGCCATGAACACTGAAGCTTTCTTT
CASGEAMNTEAFF
>TRBV3-1|TRBD1|many|TRBJ2-7
TGTGCCAGCAGCCAGGCCGGGACAGCATCCTACGAGCAGTACTTC
CASSQAGTASYEQYF
>TRBV12-3/TRBV12-4|NA|many|TRBJ2-3
TGTGCCAGCACAGGGTACACAGATACGCAGTATTTT
CASTGYTDTQYF
>TRBV19|TRBD1|NA|TRBJ1-5
TGTGCCACTAACAGGGGGGGTATTGGCAATCAGCCCCAGCATTTT
CATNRGGIGNQPQHF
>TRBV27|NA|many|TRBJ1-4
TGTGCCAGCAGCCCGACCGGGACAACTAATGAAAAACTGTTTTTT
CASSPTGTTNEKLFF
>TRBV6-5|NA|many|TRBJ2-7
TGTGCCAGCAGTTACCAGATGGACAGCCTGGGCGAGCAGTACTTC
CASSYQMDSLGEQYF
>TRBV11-2|TRBD1|NA|TRBJ2-1
TGTGCCAGCAGCTTCCAACAGGGGGCCCATGAGCAGTTCTTC
CASSFQQGAHEQFF
>TRBV2|NA|many|TRBJ2-2
TGTGCCAGCAGCTGGACACGGGAGCTGTTTTTT
CASSWTRELFF
>TRBV4-1|TRBD1|few|TRBJ1-2
TGCGCCAGCAGCCAACTACAGGGGAGTACCTATGGCTACACCTTC
CASSQLQGSTYGYTF
>TRBV27|TRBD1|many|TRBJ2-3
TGTGCCAGCACCATCCCCGGGACAGGGAACACAGATACGCAGTATTTT
CASTIPGTGNTDTQYF
>TRBV2|TRBD1|NA|TRBJ1-5
TGTGCCAGCCGCGACCTGACAGGGGTCAGCAATCAGCCCCAGCATTTT
CASRDLTGVSNQPQHF